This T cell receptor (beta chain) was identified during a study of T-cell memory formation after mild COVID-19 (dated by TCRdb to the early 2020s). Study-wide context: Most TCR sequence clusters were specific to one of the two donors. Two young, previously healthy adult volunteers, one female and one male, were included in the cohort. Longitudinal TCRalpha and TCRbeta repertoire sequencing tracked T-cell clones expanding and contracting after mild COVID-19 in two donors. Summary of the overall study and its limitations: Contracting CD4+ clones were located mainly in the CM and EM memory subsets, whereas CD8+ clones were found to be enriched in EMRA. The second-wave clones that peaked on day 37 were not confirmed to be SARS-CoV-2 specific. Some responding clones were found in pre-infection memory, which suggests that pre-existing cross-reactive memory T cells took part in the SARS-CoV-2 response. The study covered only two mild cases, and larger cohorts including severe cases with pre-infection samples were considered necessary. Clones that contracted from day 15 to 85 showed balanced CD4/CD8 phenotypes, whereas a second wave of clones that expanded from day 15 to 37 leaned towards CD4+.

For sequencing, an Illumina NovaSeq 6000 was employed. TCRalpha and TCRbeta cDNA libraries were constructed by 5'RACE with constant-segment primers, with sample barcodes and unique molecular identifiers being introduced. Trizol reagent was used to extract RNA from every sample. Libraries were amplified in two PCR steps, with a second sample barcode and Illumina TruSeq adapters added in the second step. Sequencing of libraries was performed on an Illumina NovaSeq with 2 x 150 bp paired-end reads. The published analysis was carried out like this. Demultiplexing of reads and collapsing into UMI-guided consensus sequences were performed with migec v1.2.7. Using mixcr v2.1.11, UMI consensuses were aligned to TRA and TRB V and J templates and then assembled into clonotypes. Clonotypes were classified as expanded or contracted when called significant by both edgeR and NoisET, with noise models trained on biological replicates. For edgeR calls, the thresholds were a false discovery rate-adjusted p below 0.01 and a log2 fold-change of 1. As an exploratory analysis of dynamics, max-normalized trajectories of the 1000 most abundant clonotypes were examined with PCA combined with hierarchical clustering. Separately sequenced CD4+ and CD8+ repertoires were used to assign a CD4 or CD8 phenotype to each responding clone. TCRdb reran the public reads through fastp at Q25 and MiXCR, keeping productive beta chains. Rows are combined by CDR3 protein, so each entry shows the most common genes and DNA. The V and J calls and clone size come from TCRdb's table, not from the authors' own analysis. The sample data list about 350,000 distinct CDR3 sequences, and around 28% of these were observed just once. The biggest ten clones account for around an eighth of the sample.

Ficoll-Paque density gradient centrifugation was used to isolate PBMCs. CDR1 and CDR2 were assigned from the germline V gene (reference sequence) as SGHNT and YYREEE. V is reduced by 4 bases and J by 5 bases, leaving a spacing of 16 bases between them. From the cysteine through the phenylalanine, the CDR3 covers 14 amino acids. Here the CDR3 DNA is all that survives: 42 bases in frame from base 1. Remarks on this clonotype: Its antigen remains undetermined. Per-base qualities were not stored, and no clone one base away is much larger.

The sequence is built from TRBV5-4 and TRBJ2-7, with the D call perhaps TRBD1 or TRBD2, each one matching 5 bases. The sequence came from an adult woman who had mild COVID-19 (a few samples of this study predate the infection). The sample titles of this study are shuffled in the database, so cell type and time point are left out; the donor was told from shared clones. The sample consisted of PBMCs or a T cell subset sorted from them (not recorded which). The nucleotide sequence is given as TGTGCCAGCAGCATCCGCCGGGACGTCGACGAGCAGTACTTC. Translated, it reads CASSIRRDVDEQYF.